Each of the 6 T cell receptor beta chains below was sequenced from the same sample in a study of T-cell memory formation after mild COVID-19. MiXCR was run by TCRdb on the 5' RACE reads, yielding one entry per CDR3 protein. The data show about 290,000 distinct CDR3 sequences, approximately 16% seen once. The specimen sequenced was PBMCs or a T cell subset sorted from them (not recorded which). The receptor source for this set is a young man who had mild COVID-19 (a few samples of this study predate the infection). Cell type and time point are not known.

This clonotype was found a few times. For the CDR3, the DNA is TGTGCCAGCAGCCCCTACAGGGAGGGTTTCTTT. Its protein is CASSPYREGFF. The genes are TRBV7-2 and TRBJ1-1; weak D call: TRBD1 (6 bases). Germline V CDR1 and CDR2: SGHTA, FQGNSA. The CDR3 spans 11 residues. V lost 5 bases and J lost 13, with 14 bases in between.

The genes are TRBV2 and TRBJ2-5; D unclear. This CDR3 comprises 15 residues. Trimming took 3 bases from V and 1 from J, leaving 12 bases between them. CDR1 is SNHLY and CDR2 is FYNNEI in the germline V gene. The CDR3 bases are TGTGCCAGCAGTGACGTTGTAAGCCCCCAAGAGACCCAGTACTTC. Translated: CASSDVVSPQETQYF.

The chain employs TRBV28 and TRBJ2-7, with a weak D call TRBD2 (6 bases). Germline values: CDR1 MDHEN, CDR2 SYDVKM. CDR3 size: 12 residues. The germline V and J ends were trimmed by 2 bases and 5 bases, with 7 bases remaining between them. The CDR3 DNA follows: TGTGCCAGCAGTTTAGGGGGGAACGAGCAGTACGTC. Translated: CASSLGGNEQYV.

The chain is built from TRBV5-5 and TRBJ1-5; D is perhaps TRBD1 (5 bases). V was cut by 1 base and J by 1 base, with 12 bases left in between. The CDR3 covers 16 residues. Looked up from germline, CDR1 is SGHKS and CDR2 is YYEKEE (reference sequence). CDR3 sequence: CASSLYGAGSNQPQHF. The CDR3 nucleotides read TGTGCCAGCAGCTTGTACGGGGCGGGCAGCAATCAGCCCCAGCATTTT.

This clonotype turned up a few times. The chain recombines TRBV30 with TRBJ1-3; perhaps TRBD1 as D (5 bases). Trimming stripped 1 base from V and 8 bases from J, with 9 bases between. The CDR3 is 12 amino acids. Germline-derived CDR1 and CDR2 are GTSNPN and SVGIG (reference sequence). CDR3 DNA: TGTGCCTGGAGTGGTGCGGGGGACACCATATATTTT. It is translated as CAWSGAGDTIYF.

CDR3 nucleotide sequence: TGTGCCAGCAGGTTGGGTTACGAGCAGTACGTC. Translated, it gives CASRLGYEQYV. The chain is built from TRBV11-3 and TRBJ2-7; no clear D gene. Germline assignment: CDR1 SGHNT and CDR2 YENEEA. The V end lost 6 bases, the J end lost 4 bases, and 7 bases lay between the germline ends. This CDR3 contains 11 residues.